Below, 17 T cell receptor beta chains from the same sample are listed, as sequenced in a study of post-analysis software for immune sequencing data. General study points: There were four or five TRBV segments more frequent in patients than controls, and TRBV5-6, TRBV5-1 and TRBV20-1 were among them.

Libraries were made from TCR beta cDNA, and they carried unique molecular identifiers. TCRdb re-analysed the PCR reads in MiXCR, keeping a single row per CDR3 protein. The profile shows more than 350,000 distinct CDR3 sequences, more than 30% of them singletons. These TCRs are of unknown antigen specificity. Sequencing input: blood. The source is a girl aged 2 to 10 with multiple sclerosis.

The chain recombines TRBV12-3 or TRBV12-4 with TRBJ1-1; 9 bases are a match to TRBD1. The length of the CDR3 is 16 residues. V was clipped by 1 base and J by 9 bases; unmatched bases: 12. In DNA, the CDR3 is TGTGCCAGCAGTTTAGTACAGGGGGCGGTGAGGATACAAGCTTTCTTT. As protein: CASSLVQGAVRIQAFF.

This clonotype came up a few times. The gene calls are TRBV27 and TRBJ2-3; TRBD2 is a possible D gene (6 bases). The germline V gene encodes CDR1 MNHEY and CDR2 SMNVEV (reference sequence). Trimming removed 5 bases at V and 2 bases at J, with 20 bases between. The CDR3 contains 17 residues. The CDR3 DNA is TGTGCCAGCAGTCCCCTCGTAGGTAGCGGTATCACAGATACGCAGTATTTT. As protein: CASSPLVGSGITDTQYF.

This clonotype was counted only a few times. CDR3 nucleotides: TGTGCCAGCAGCTTTTGTGTAGCGATCGATGAGCAGTTCTTC. Protein sequence: CASSFCVAIDEQFF. The chain uses TRBV7-3 and TRBJ2-1; tentative D call: TRBD2 (5 bases). V was cut by 3 bases and J by 8 bases, with 14 bases left in between. Germline CDR1 SGHTA, CDR2 FQGTGA. CDR3 length equals 14 residues.

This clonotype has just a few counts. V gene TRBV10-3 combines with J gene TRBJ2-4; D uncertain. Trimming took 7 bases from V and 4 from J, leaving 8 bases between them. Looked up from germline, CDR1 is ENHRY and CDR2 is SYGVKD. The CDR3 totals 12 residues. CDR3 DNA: TGTGCCATCATAGAACAAAAAAACATTCAGTACTTC. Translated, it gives CAIIEQKNIQYF.

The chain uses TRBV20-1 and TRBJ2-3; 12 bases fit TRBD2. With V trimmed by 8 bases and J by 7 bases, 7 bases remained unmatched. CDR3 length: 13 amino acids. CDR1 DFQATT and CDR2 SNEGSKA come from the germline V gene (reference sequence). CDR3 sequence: CSTSLAGGNTQYF. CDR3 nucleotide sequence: TGCAGTACCTCACTAGCGGGGGGCAATACGCAGTATTTT.

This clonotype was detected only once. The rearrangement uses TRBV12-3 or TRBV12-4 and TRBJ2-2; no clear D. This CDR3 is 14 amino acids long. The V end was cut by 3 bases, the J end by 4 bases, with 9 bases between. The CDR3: CASSFGVGTGELFF. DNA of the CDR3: TGTGCCAGCAGTTTTGGGGTGGGCACCGGGGAGCTGTTTTTT.

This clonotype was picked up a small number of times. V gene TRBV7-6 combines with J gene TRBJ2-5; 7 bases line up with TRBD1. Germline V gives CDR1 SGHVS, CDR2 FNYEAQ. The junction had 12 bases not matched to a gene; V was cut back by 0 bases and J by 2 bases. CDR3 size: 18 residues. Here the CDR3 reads CASSLAQKGQKYQETQYF. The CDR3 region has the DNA TGTGCCAGCAGCTTAGCGCAAAAGGGACAGAAGTATCAAGAGACCCAGTACTTC. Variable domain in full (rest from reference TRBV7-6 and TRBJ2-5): GAGVSQSPRYKVTKRGQDVALRCDPISGHVSLYWYRQALGQGPEFLTYFNYEAQQDKSGLPNDRFSAERPEGSISTLTIQRTEQRDSAMYRCASSLAQKGQKYQETQYFGPGTRLLVL.

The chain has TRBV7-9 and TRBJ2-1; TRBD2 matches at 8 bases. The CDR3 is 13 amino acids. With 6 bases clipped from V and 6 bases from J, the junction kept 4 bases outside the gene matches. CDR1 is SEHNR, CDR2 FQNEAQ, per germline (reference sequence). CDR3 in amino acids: CASRPGTSNEQFF. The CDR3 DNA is TGTGCCAGCAGACCAGGGACTAGCAATGAGCAGTTCTTC.

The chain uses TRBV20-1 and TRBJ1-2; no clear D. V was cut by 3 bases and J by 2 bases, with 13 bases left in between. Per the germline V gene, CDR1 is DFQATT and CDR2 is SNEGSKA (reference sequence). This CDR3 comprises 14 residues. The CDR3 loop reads CSARPTDGNYGYTF. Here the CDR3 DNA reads TGCAGTGCTAGGCCCACAGACGGGAACTATGGCTACACCTTC.

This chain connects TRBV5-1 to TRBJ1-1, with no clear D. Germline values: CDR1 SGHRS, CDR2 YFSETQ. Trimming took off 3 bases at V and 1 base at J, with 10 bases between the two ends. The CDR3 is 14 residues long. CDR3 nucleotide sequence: TGCGCCAGCAGCTGGGCAGACGCGAACACTGAAGCTTTCTTT. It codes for CASSWADANTEAFF. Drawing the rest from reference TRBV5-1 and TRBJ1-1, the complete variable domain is KAGVTQTPRYLIKTRGQQVTLSCSPISGHRSVSWYQQTPGQGLQFLFEYFSETQRNKGNFPGRFSGRQFSNSRSEMNVSTLELGDSALYLCASSWADANTEAFFGQGTRLTVV.

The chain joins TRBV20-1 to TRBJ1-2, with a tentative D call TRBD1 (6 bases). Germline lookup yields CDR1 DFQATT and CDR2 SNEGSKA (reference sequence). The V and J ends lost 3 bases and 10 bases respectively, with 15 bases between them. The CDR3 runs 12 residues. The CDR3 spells CSASGGAHDYTF. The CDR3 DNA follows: TGCAGTGCTAGCGGGGGCGCCCATGACTACACCTTC.

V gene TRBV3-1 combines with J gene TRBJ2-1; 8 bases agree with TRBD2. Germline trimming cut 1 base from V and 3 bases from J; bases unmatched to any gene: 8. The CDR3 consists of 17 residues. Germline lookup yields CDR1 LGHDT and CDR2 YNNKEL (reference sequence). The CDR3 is CASSQAHGGAGYNEQFF. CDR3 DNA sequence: TGTGCCAGCAGCCAAGCCCACGGGGGGGCCGGCTACAATGAGCAGTTCTTC.

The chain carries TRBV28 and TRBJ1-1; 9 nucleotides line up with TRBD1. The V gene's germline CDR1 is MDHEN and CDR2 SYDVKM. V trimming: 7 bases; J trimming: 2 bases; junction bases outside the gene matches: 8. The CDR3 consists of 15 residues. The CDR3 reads CASTFRDRANTEAFF. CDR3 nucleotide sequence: TGTGCCAGCACCTTCAGGGACAGGGCAAACACTGAAGCTTTCTTT.

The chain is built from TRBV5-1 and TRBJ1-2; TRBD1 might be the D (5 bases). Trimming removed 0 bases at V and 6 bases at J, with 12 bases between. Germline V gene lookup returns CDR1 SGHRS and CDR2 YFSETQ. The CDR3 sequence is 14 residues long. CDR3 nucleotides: TGCGCCAGCAGCTTGGGCCAGGGCTCGGATGGCTACACCTTC. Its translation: CASSLGQGSDGYTF.

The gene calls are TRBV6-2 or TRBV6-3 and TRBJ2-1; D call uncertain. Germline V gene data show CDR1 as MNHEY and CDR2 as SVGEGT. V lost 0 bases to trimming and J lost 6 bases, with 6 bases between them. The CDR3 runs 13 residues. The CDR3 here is CASSYSRGNEQFF. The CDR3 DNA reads TGTGCCAGCAGTTACTCCCGAGGCAATGAGCAGTTCTTC.

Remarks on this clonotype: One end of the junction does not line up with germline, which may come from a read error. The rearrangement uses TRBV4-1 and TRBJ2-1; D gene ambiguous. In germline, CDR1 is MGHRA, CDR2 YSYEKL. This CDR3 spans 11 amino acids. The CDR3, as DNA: TGCGCCGGCAGTTTTCATAACGAGCAGTTCTTC. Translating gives CAGSFHNEQFF.

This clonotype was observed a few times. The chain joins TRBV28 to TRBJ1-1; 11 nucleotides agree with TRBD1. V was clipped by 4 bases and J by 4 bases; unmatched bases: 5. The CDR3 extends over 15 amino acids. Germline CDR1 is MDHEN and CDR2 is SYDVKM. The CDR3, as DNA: TGTGCCAGCAGTTCTCCCGGGACAGGGGGCACTGAAGCTTTCTTT. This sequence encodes CASSSPGTGGTEAFF.